This passage covers 21 T cell receptor beta chains from one sample sequenced in a study of blood T cell repertoires in COVID-19. The table came from immunoSEQ multiplex PCR; TCRdb's copy has only in-frame clones and leaves some out. Of roughly 78,000 clones in the sample, less than 85% were seen once. Sequenced material: peripheral blood. The receptor source for this set is a woman aged 80 or older with acute or convalescent COVID-19.

This clone was counted once. The chain carries TRBV2 and TRBJ1-2, with no clear D. V lost 6 bases and J lost 2, with 10 bases in between. The CDR3 is 13 residues long. CDR1 and CDR2 (germline): SNHLY, FYNNEI. The CDR3 is CASRRELNYGYTF. CDR3 sequence (DNA): TGTGCCAGCAGAAGGGAGTTGAACTATGGCTACACCTTC.

The rearrangement joins TRBV9 to TRBJ1-1; D may be TRBD1 (6 bases). The V gene lost 3 bases and the J gene lost 5 bases, with 20 bases spanning the gap. The CDR3 totals 16 residues. In germline, CDR1 is SGDLS, CDR2 YYNGEE. The CDR3: CASSDPIGGGRTEAFF. The DNA for the CDR3 is TGTGCCAGCAGCGACCCAATAGGGGGAGGGCGGACTGAAGCTTTCTTT.

The V call is TRBV9, the J call TRBJ1-6; D gene uncertain. The CDR3 extends over 13 amino acids. V was clipped by 2 bases and J by 10 bases, with 10 bases between them. The V gene's germline CDR1 is SGDLS and CDR2 YYNGEE. CDR3 sequence (DNA): TGTGCCAGCAGCGTCGGGGAACGGTCACCCCTCCACTTT. It yields the protein CASSVGERSPLHF.

This rearrangement joins TRBV6-5 to TRBJ2-7, with 10 bases aligning to TRBD1. The germline V gene encodes CDR1 MNHEY and CDR2 SVGAGI. The V gene end was trimmed by 6 bases and the J gene end by 2 bases; junction bases not matched to a gene: 4. There are 14 residues in the CDR3. CDR3 residues: CASRKTGGPYEQYF. DNA of the CDR3: TGTGCCAGCAGAAAGACAGGGGGCCCCTACGAGCAGTACTTC.

The gene calls are TRBV5-5 and TRBJ2-5; D is perhaps TRBD2 (6 bases). This CDR3 is 14 amino acids long. The V end lost 3 bases, the J end lost 5 bases, and 14 bases lay between the germline ends. The germline CDR1 and CDR2 sequences are SGHKS and YYEKEE (reference sequence). The CDR3 DNA reads TGTGCCAGCAGCTACACCGGTGGGGGGGAGACCCAGTACTTC. This encodes CASSYTGGGETQYF.

This chain connects TRBV10-3 to TRBJ1-2; TRBD1 matches at 9 bases. V trimming: 6 bases; J trimming: 6 bases; junction bases outside the gene matches: 5. The length of the CDR3 is 13 residues. Per germline, CDR1 ENHRY and CDR2 SYGVKD. Here the CDR3 DNA reads TGTGCCATCAGCACCGGGACAGGGCATGGCTACACCTTC. Amino acid sequence: CAISTGTGHGYTF.

This chain connects TRBV11-2 to TRBJ1-3; 9 bases match TRBD1. V was pared by 6 bases and J by 3 bases, with 9 bases of the junction left unmatched. Germline V gives CDR1 SGHAT, CDR2 FQNNGV. The CDR3 is made up of 16 amino acids. The CDR3 DNA reads as TGTGCCAGCAGTGGACAGGGGAAGACTCTTGGAAACACCATATATTTT. Its translation: CASSGQGKTLGNTIYF.

This rearrangement joins TRBV10-3 to TRBJ2-1; 12 nucleotides match TRBD2. This CDR3 contains 14 residues. Germline V gene lookup returns CDR1 ENHRY and CDR2 SYGVKD. Unmatched junction bases numbered 6, after V lost 7 bases and J lost 8 bases. This CDR3 is CAIKTSGSLDEQFF. The CDR3 DNA reads as TGTGCCATCAAGACTAGCGGGAGTTTGGATGAGCAGTTCTTC.

The V call is TRBV6-5, the J call TRBJ2-6; tentative D call: TRBD1 (6 bases). The V end was cut by 0 bases, the J end by 0 bases, with 6 bases between. In germline, CDR1 is MNHEY, CDR2 SVGAGI. This CDR3 spans 16 amino acids. In DNA, the CDR3 is TGTGCCAGCAGTTACTCGGACAGCTCTGGGGCCAACGTCCTGACTTTC. This sequence encodes CASSYSDSSGANVLTF.

The V call is TRBV5-1, the J call TRBJ2-3; 11 positions match TRBD2. With V trimmed by 3 bases and J by 0 bases, 6 bases remained unmatched. Germline V CDR1 and CDR2: SGHRS, YFSETQ. The CDR3 loop spans 17 amino acids. The CDR3 DNA sequence: TGCGCCAGCAGCTCTAGCGGGGGGACCCCAAGCACAGATACGCAGTATTTT. Amino acids: CASSSSGGTPSTDTQYF.

The chain employs TRBV5-4 and TRBJ2-3, with 9 bases identical to TRBD1. Germline V CDR1 and CDR2: SGHNT, YYREEE (reference sequence). This CDR3 spans 15 amino acids. With 5 bases clipped from V and 2 bases from J, the junction kept 6 bases outside the gene matches. CDR3 sequence reads: CASRIGQGSTDTQYF. The CDR3, as DNA: TGTGCCAGCAGGATCGGACAGGGGTCCACAGATACGCAGTATTTT.

J is TRBJ2-7 and V is TRBV5-1, with 7 bases lining up with TRBD2. Germline V gives CDR1 SGHRS, CDR2 YFSETQ. This CDR3 spans 15 amino acids. V was pared by 0 bases and J by 2 bases, with 5 bases of the junction left unmatched. The CDR3 reads CASSLGPGTTYEQYF. DNA for the CDR3: TGCGCCAGCAGCTTGGGGCCAGGGACTACCTACGAGCAGTACTTC. Full variable domain (missing parts from reference TRBV5-1 and TRBJ2-7): KAGVTQTPRYLIKTRGQQVTLSCSPISGHRSVSWYQQTPGQGLQFLFEYFSETQRNKGNFPGRFSGRQFSNSRSEMNVSTLELGDSALYLCASSLGPGTTYEQYFGPGTRLTVT.

J is TRBJ2-2 and V is TRBV7-8; 10 bases map to TRBD2. The germline gives CDR1 SGHVS, CDR2 FQNEAQ. The CDR3 spans 16 residues. Unmatched junction bases numbered 5, after V lost 5 bases and J lost 2 bases. CDR3 nucleotides: TGTGCCAGCAGCCGAAGGACTAGCGGAAACACCGGGGAGCTGTTTTTT. Residues: CASSRRTSGNTGELFF.

The V gene is TRBV5-6, the J gene TRBJ2-2, with D unclear. V shed 1 base and J shed 4 bases, with 11 bases lying between them. Per germline, CDR1 SGHDT and CDR2 YYEEEE. The CDR3 extends over 15 amino acids. The CDR3 reads CASSLRRPGTGELFF. The CDR3 region has the DNA TGTGCCAGCAGCTTGCGGCGCCCAGGCACCGGGGAGCTGTTTTTT.

This chain links TRBV24-1 with TRBJ2-2; 9 bases line up with TRBD1. V shed 3 bases and J 6 bases; nucleotides not matched to a gene: 4. The germline gives CDR1 KGHDR, CDR2 SFDVKD. The CDR3 contains 15 residues. The CDR3 bases are TGTGCCACCAGTGATCAAACAGGGGGCCCCGGGGAGCTGTTTTTT. It encodes CATSDQTGGPGELFF.

The chain joins TRBV6-4 to TRBJ1-2; 7 positions agree with TRBD1. The J segment lost 4 bases and the V segment lost 0 bases, leaving 5 bases of the junction unmatched. Germline V gene lookup returns CDR1 MRHNA and CDR2 SNTAGT. The CDR3 is made up of 15 amino acids. CDR3 nucleotides: TGTGCCAGCAGTGACTCGGGCCGGGACAGCTATGGCTACACCTTC. Translation gives CASSDSGRDSYGYTF.

The chain employs TRBV5-8 and TRBJ1-5; D is unresolved. CDR3 length: 18 residues. The germline CDR1 and CDR2 sequences are SGHTS and YDEGEE. Trimming left V 0 bases short and J 0 bases short, with 16 bases between. The CDR3 loop is CASSLVQALRNSNQPQHF. In nucleotides, the CDR3 is TGTGCCAGCAGCTTGGTCCAGGCACTCAGAAATAGCAATCAGCCCCAGCATTTT.

This chain links TRBV7-9 with TRBJ2-3; 7 bases agree with TRBD2. In germline, CDR1 is SEHNR, CDR2 FQNEAQ (reference sequence). J was trimmed by 2 bases and V by 4 bases; bases with no gene match: 9. The CDR3 is 16 residues long. The CDR3 DNA reads as TGTGCCAGCAGCTCTCAGCTAGCGGATAACACAGATACGCAGTATTTT. This encodes CASSSQLADNTDTQYF.

The chain is built from TRBV7-2 and TRBJ2-7; D unclear. Germline CDR1 and CDR2: SGHTA and FQGNSA. V was cut by 7 bases and J by 3 bases, with 10 bases left in between. This CDR3 spans 12 amino acids. The CDR3 DNA follows: TGTGCCAGCACCACTCATGGCTACGAGCAGTACTTC. Translating gives CASTTHGYEQYF.

This chain uses TRBV7-9 with TRBJ2-2; D not resolved. Germline lookup yields CDR1 SEHNR and CDR2 FQNEAQ (reference sequence). The V and J ends lost 4 bases and 2 bases respectively, with 11 bases between them. CDR3 length equals 15 residues. The CDR3 nucleotides read TGTGCCAGCAGCTCCGGCAGGTTCAACACCGGGGAGCTGTTTTTT. Encoded protein: CASSSGRFNTGELFF.

The gene calls are TRBV5-5 and TRBJ1-2; the D gene is possibly TRBD1 (6 bases). Germline CDR1 is SGHKS and CDR2 is YYEKEE (reference sequence). The CDR3 is made up of 13 amino acids. The ends were cut back, 0 bases at V and 3 bases at J, with 6 bases in the middle. CDR3: CASSLAGDYGYTF. In DNA form, the CDR3 reads TGTGCCAGCAGCTTGGCAGGGGACTATGGCTACACCTTC.